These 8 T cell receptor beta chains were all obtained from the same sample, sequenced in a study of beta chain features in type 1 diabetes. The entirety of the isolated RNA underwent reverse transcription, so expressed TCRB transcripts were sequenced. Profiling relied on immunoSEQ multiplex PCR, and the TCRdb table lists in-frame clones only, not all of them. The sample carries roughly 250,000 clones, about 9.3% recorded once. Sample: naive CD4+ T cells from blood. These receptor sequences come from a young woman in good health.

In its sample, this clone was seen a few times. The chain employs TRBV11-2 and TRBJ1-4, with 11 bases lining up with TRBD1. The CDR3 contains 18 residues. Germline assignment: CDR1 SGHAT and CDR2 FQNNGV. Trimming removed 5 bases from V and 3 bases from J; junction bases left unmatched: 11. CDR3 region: CASSHGTGGQLANEKLFF. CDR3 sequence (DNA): TGTGCCAGCAGCCACGGGACAGGGGGACAGTTGGCTAATGAAAAACTGTTTTTT.

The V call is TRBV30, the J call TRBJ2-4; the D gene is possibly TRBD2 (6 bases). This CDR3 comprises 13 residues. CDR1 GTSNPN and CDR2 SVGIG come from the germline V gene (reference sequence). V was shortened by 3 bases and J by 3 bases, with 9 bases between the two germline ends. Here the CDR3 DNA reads TGTGCCTGGAGCTCGGGGGACAAAAACATTCAGTACTTC. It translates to CAWSSGDKNIQYF.

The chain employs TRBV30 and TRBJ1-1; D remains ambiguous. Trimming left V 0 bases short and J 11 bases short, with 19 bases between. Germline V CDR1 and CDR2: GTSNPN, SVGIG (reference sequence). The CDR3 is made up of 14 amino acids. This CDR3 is CAWSVRGAGRRAFF. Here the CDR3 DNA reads TGTGCCTGGAGTGTACGGGGTGCGGGCCGAAGGGCTTTCTTT.

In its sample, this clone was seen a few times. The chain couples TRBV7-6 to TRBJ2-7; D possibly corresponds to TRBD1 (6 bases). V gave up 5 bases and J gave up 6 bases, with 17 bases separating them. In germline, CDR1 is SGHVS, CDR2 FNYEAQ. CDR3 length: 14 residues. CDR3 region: CASSPLEGVGEQYF. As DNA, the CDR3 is TGTGCCAGCAGCCCGTTAGAGGGGGTGGGCGAGCAGTACTTC.

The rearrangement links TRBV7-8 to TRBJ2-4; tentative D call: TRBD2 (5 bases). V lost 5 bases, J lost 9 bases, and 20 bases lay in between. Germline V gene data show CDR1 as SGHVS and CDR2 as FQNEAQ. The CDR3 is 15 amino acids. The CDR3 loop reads CASSPRGGIEGIQYF. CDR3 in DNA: TGTGCCAGCAGCCCCAGAGGCGGAATTGAGGGCATTCAGTACTTC.

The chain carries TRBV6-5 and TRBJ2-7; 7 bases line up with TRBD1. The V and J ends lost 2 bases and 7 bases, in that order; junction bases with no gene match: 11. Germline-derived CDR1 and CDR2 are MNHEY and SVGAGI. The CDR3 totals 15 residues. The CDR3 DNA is TGTGCCAGCAGTTACGAGTACAGGGGCCCAAGGGAGCAGTACTTC. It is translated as CASSYEYRGPREQYF.

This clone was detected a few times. The CDR3: CASSFRDRDNEQFF. In DNA, the CDR3 is TGCGCCAGCAGCTTCCGGGACAGAGACAATGAGCAGTTCTTC. The rearrangement links TRBV5-1 to TRBJ2-1; 7 positions match TRBD1. Germline CDR1 is SGHRS and CDR2 is YFSETQ. The CDR3 loop spans 14 amino acids. The ends lost 2 bases at V and 5 bases at J; junction bases unmatched: 4.

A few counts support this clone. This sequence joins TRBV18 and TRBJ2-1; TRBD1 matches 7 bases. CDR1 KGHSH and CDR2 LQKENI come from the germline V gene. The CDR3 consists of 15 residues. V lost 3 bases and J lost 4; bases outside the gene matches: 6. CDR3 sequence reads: CASSPRTGDYNEQFF. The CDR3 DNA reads TGTGCCAGCTCACCTAGGACAGGTGATTACAATGAGCAGTTCTTC. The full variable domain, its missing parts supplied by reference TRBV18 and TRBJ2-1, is NAGVMQNPRHLVRRRGQEARLRCSPMKGHSHVYWYRQLPEEGLKFMVYLQKENIIDESGMPKERFSAEFPKEGPSILRIQQVVRGDSAAYFCASSPRTGDYNEQFFGPGTRLTVL.